These 8 T cell receptor beta chains share one sample of origin, sequenced in a study of blood T cell repertoires in COVID-19 (dated by TCRdb to about 2020). Libraries were constructed by the immunoSEQ multiplex PCR assay. This immuneACCESS table, as held by TCRdb, lists in-frame sequences with V and J called but not all clones. Of the missing ones, under half trace to an unresolved V gene in checked studies; the others have no known cause. The sample contains more than 400,000 clones, 90% of them found a single time. The ten most abundant clones make up 0.55% to 0.75% of the sample. Input material: PBMCs or T cells enriched from blood (not recorded which). The receptors originated from a man between 18 and 29 years old who had recovered from COVID-19.

This rearrangement joins TRBV30 to TRBJ2-1, with 8 nucleotides matching TRBD1. CDR3 size: 15 residues. V was clipped by 2 bases and J by 8 bases; unmatched bases: 11. Germline assignment: CDR1 GTSNPN and CDR2 SVGIG (reference sequence). CDR3 DNA: TGTGCCTGGAGTACAGGACAGGGAGCTTCACATGAGCAGTTCTTC. The encoded protein is CAWSTGQGASHEQFF.

The J gene is TRBJ1-3, the V gene TRBV7-8, with D uncertain. The germline V gene has CDR1 SGHVS and CDR2 FQNEAQ. The CDR3 runs 14 residues. The V end lost 1 base, the J end lost 6 bases, and 10 bases lay between the germline ends. The CDR3 DNA reads TGTGCCAGCAGCTTAGACGCGGGCGAAAACACCATATATTTT. Translating gives CASSLDAGENTIYF.

This clone was counted many times. The rearrangement uses TRBV9 and TRBJ1-2, with a weak D call TRBD1 (5 bases). CDR1 and CDR2 from the germline V gene are SGDLS and YYNGEE. The CDR3 extends over 12 amino acids. Trimming left V 4 bases short and J 8 bases short, with 12 bases between. This CDR3 is CASSRDRGGYTF. CDR3 DNA sequence: TGTGCCAGCAGCCGTGACAGAGGCGGCTACACCTTC.

This chain connects TRBV7-2 to TRBJ2-7; 8 nucleotides agree with TRBD2. V gave up 11 bases and J gave up 3 bases; unmatched junction bases: 9. CDR1 and CDR2 from the germline V gene are SGHTA and FQGNSA. This CDR3 contains 13 residues. CDR3 in amino acids: CASRREEIYEQYF. The CDR3 DNA sequence: TGTGCCTCGCGGCGGGAGGAAATCTACGAGCAGTACTTC.

The gene calls are TRBV19 and TRBJ1-1, with 7 bases identical to TRBD1. Germline V gives CDR1 LNHDA, CDR2 SQIVND (reference sequence). V shed 7 bases and J 5 bases; nucleotides not matched to a gene: 16. This CDR3 has 16 residues. CDR3 residues: CASIRRVGTEVTEAFF. As DNA, the CDR3 is TGTGCCAGTATCCGACGGGTTGGGACAGAAGTTACTGAAGCTTTCTTT.

The V and J genes are TRBV7-6 and TRBJ2-3; 9 nucleotides agree with TRBD2. V lost 0 bases and J lost 1; bases outside the gene matches: 2. Germline-derived CDR1 and CDR2 are SGHVS and FNYEAQ. There are 16 residues in the CDR3. CDR3 sequence: CASSLAVAGGTDTQYF. CDR3 nucleotide sequence: TGTGCCAGCAGCTTAGCAGTAGCGGGAGGCACAGATACGCAGTATTTT.

The chain links TRBV30 to TRBJ1-2, with a tentative D call TRBD1 (5 bases). CDR3 length: 13 amino acids. The V gene lost 2 bases and the J gene lost 8 bases, with 15 bases spanning the gap. Germline V gene sequence: CDR1 GTSNPN, CDR2 SVGIG (reference sequence). The CDR3 sequence is CAWSSSRVWGYTF. The CDR3 bases are TGTGCCTGGAGTTCATCCAGGGTTTGGGGCTACACCTTC.

The J gene is TRBJ2-1, the V gene TRBV5-6; D is ambiguous. V lost 4 bases and J lost 6, with 5 bases in between. Germline CDR1 SGHDT, CDR2 YYEEEE. The CDR3 sequence is 11 residues long. CDR3 nucleotide sequence: TGTGCCAGCAGCAATCTCAATGAGCAGTTCTTC. It encodes CASSNLNEQFF. The variable domain in full, with the rest retrieved from reference TRBV5-6 and TRBJ2-1, is DAGVTQSPTHLIKTRGQQVTLRCSPKSGHDTVSWYQQALGQGPQFIFQYYEEEERQRGNFPDRFSGHQFPNYSSELNVNALLLGDSALYLCASSNLNEQFFGPGTRLTVL.